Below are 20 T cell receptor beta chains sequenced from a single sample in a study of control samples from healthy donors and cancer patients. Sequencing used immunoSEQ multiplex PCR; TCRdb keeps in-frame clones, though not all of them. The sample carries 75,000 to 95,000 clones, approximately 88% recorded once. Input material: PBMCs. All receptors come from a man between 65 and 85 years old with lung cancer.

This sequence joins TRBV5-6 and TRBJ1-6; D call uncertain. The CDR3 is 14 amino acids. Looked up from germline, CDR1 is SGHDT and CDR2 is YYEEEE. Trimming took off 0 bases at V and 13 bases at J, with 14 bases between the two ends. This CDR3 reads CASSLVVVESPLHF. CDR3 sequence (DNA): TGTGCCAGCAGCTTGGTTGTGGTTGAGTCCCCCCTCCACTTT.

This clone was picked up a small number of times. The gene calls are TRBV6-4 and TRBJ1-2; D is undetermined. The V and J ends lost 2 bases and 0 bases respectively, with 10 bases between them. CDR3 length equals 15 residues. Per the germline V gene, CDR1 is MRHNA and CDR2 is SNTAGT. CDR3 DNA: TGTGCCAGCAGTGACGGGTCACGAGCTAACTATGGCTACACCTTC. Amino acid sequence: CASSDGSRANYGYTF.

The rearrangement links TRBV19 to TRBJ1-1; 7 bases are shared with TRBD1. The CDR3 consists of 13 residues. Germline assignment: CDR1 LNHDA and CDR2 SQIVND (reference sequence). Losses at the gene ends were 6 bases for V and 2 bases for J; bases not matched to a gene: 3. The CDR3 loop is CASRDRINTEAFF. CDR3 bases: TGTGCCAGTAGGGACAGGATTAACACTGAAGCTTTCTTT. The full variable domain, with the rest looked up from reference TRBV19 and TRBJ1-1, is DGGITQSPKYLFRKEGQNVTLSCEQNLNHDAMYWYRQDPGQGLRLIYYSQIVNDFQKGDIAEGYSVSREKKESFPLTVTSAQKNPTAFYLCASRDRINTEAFFGQGTRLTVV.

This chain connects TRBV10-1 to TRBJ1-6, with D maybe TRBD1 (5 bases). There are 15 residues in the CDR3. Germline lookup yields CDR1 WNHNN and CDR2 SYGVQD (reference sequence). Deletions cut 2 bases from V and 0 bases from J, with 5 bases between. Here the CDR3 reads CASSEDSSYNSPLHF. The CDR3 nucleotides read TGCGCCAGCAGTGAGGACAGCTCCTATAATTCACCCCTCCACTTT.

The CDR3, as DNA: TGTGCCAGCAGCCAGATCGGCCTAGCGGGGGGGCCCTACAATGAGCAGTTCTTC. Its protein is CASSQIGLAGGPYNEQFF. The chain recombines TRBV4-2 with TRBJ2-1; 12 bases map to TRBD2. Germline CDR1 is LGHNA and CDR2 is YNFKEQ. This CDR3 is built from 18 residues. Losses at the gene ends were 3 bases for V and 2 bases for J; bases not matched to a gene: 8.

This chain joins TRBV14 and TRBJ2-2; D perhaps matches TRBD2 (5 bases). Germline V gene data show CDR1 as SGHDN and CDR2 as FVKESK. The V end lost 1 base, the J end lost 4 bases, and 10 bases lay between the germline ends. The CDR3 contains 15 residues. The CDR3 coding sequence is TGTGCCAGCAGCCAAGTGGGGAGCTTCACCGGGGAGCTGTTTTTT. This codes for CASSQVGSFTGELFF.

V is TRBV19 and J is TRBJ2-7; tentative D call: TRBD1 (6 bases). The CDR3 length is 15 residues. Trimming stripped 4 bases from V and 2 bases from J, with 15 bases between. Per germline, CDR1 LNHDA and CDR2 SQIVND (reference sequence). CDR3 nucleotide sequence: TGTGCCAGTAGTAGTTCGACTGGGGGCCCCTACGAGCAGTACTTC. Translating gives CASSSSTGGPYEQYF.

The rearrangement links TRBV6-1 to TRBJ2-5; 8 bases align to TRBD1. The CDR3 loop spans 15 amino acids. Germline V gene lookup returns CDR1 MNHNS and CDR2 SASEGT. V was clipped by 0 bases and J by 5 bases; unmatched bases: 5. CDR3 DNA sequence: TGTGCCAGCAGTGAAGCGGCTAGGACAGGGGAGACCCAGTACTTC. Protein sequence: CASSEAARTGETQYF.

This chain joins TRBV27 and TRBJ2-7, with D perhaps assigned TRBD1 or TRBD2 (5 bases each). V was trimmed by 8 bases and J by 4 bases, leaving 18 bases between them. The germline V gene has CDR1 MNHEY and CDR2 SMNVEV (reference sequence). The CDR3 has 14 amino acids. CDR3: CASGFTGTAYEQYF. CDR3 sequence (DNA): TGTGCCAGCGGATTCACCGGGACGGCTTACGAGCAGTACTTC.

The CDR3 nucleotides are TGTGCCAGCAGCTTCCGGACACCAACTAACTATGGCTACACCTTC. Translating it yields CASSFRTPTNYGYTF. The rearrangement uses TRBV5-6 and TRBJ1-2; D is perhaps TRBD1 (5 bases). The germline V gene encodes CDR1 SGHDT and CDR2 YYEEEE. The CDR3 consists of 15 residues. The V end lost 2 bases, the J end lost 0 bases, and 11 bases lay between the germline ends.

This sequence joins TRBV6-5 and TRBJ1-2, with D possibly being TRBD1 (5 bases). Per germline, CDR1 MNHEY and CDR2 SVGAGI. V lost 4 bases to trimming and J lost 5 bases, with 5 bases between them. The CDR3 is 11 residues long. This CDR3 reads CASSSGYGYTF. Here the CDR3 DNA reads TGTGCCAGCAGTTCAGGGTATGGCTACACCTTC.

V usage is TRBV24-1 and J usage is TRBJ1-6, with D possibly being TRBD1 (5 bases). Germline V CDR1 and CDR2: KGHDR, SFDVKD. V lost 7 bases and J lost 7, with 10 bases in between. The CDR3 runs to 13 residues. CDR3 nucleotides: TGTGCCACCAGCCGGGACGGAAATTCACCCCTCCACTTT. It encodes CATSRDGNSPLHF.

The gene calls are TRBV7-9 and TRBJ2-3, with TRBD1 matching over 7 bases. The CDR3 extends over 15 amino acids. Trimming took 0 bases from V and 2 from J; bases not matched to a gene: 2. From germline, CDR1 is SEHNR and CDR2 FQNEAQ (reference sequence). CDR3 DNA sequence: TGTGCCAGCAGCTTAGCGGGACAGAACACAGATACGCAGTATTTT. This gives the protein CASSLAGQNTDTQYF.

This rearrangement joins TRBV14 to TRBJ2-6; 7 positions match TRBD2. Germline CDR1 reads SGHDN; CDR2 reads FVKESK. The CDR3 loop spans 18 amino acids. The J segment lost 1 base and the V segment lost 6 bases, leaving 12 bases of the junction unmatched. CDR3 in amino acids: CASSRFTSGVSGANVLTF. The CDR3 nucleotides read TGTGCCAGCAGTCGTTTCACCAGCGGGGTGTCTGGGGCCAACGTCCTGACTTTC.

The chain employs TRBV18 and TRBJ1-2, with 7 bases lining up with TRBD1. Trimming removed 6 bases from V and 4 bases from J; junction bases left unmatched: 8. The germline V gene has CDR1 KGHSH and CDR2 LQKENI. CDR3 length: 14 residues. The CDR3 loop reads CASSSGGGSYGYTF. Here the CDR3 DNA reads TGTGCCAGCTCGTCCGGAGGGGGCAGCTATGGCTACACCTTC.

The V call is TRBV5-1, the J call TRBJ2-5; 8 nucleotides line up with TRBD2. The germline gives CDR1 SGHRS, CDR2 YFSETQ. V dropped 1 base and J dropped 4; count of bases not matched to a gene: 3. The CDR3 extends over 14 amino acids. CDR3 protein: CASSLTRGAETQYF. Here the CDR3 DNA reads TGCGCCAGCAGCTTGACGCGGGGGGCAGAGACCCAGTACTTC. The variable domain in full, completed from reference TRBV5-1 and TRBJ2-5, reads KAGVTQTPRYLIKTRGQQVTLSCSPISGHRSVSWYQQTPGQGLQFLFEYFSETQRNKGNFPGRFSGRQFSNSRSEMNVSTLELGDSALYLCASSLTRGAETQYFGPGTRLLVL.

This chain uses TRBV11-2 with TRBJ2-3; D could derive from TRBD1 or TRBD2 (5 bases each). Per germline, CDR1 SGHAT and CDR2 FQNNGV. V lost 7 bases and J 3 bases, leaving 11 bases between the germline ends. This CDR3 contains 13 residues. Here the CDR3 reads CASKSWGTDTQYF. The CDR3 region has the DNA TGTGCCAGCAAGTCGTGGGGGACAGATACGCAGTATTTT.

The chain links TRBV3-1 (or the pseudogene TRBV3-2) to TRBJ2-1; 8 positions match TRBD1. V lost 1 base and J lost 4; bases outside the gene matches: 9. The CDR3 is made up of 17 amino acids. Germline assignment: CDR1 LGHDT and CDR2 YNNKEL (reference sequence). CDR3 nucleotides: TGTGCCAGCAGCCAAGTGGTCGGACAGGGCCATTACAATGAGCAGTTCTTC. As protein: CASSQVVGQGHYNEQFF.

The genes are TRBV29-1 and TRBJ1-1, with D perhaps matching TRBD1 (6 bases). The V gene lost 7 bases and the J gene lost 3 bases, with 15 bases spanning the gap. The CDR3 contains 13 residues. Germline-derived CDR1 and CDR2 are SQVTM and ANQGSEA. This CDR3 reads CSARQVQYTEAFF. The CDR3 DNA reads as TGCAGCGCCCGACAGGTACAGTACACTGAAGCTTTCTTT.

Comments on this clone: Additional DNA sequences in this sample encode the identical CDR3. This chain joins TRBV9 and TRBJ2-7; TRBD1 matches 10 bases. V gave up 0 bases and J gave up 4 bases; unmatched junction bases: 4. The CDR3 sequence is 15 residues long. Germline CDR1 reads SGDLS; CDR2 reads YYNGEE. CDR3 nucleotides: TGTGCCAGCAGCGTAGGAGGGACAGGGGATTACGAGCAGTACTTC. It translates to CASSVGGTGDYEQYF. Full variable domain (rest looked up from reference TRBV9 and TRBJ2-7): DSGVTQTPKHLITATGQRVTLRCSPRSGDLSVYWYQQSLDQGLQFLIQYYNGEERAKGNILERFSAQQFPDLHSELNLSSLELGDSALYFCASSVGGTGDYEQYFGPGTRLTVT.